This TCR beta chain was retrieved from a study of T cells in Graves' hyperthyroidism and ophthalmopathy. In the study overall: At the time of initial diagnosis and before any treatment, peripheral blood was collected.

Across 18 months, stable Graves' hyperthyroidism was marked by no progression to ophthalmopathy. Details on this clonotype: Its matching antigen is unknown.

V lost 3 bases and J lost 6, with 5 bases in between. Germline V gene lookup returns CDR1 SEHNR and CDR2 FQNEAQ (reference sequence). The CDR3 loop spans 11 amino acids. Amplified TCR beta CDR3 regions derived from RNA transcripts. TCR CDR3 underwent first-round RT-PCR with the HTBI primer set. TCRdb used MiXCR to reprocess the multiplex PCR reads, holding one entry per CDR3 protein. The profile shows some 300,000 distinct CDR3 sequences, roughly 13% of them singletons. Study observations and caveats: In simple terms, a model built on 13 V-J features told ophthalmopathy apart from stable hyperthyroidism. Most expanded thyroid clonotypes above 0.001 also appeared in blood.

Material: blood. The TCR was taken from a woman in her 40s with Graves' hyperthyroidism. This chain uses TRBV7-9 with TRBJ1-2; no definite D call. The CDR3 loop reads CASSFDDGYTF. CDR3 bases: TGTGCCAGCAGCTTTGATGATGGCTACACCTTC.